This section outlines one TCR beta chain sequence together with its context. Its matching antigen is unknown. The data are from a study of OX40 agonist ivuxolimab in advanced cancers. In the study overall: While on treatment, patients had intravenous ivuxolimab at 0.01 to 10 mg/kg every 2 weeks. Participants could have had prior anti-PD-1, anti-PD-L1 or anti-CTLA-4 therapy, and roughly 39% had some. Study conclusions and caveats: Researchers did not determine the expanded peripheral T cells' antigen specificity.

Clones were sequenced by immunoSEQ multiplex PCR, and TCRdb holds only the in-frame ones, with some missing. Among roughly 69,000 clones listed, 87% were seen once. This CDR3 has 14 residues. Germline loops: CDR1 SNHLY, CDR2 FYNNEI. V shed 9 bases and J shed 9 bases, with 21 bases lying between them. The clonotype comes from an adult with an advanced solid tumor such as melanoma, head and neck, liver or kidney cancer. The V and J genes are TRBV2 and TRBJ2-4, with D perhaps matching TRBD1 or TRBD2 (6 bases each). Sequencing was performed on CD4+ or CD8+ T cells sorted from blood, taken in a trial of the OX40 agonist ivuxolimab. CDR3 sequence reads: CASGGPRTLGIQYF. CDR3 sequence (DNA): TGTGCCAGTGGGGGGCCACGGACCCTGGGCATTCAGTACTTC. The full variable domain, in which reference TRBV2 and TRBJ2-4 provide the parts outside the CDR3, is EPEVTQTPSHQVTQMGQEVILRCVPISNHLYFYWYRQILGQKVEFLVSFYNNEISEKSEIFDDQFSVERPDGSNFTLKIRSTKLEDSAMYFCASGGPRTLGIQYFGAGTRLSVL.